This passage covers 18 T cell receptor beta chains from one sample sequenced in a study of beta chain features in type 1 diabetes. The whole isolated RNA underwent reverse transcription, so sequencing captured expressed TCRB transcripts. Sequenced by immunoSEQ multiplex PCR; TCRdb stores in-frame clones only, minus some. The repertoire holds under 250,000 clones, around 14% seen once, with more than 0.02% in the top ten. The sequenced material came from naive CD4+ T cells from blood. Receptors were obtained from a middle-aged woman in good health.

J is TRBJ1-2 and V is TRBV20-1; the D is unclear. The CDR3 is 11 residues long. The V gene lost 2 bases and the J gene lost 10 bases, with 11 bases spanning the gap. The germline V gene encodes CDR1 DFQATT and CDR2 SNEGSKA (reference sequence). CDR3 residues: CSARMTRDYTF. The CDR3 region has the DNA TGCAGTGCTAGAATGACACGGGACTACACCTTC.

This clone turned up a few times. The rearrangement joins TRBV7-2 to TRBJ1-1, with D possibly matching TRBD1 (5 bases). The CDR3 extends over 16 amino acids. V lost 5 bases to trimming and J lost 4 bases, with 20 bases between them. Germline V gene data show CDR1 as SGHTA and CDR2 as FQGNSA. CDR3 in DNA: TGTGCCAGCAGCCGGGGGGTGGGGATGGTGAGCACTGAAGCTTTCTTT. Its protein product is CASSRGVGMVSTEAFF.

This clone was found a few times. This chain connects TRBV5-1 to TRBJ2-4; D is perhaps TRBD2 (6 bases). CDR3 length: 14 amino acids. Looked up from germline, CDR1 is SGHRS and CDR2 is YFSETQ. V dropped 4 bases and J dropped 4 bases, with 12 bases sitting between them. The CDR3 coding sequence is TGCGCCAGCAGCCGCGGGGACGGTAAAAACATTCAGTACTTC. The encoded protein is CASSRGDGKNIQYF. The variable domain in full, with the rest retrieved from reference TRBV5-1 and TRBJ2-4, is KAGVTQTPRYLIKTRGQQVTLSCSPISGHRSVSWYQQTPGQGLQFLFEYFSETQRNKGNFPGRFSGRQFSNSRSEMNVSTLELGDSALYLCASSRGDGKNIQYFGAGTRLSVL.

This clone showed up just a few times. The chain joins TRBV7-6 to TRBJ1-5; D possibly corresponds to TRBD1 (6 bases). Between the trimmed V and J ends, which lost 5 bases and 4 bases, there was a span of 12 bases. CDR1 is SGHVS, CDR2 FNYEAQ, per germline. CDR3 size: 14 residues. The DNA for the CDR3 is TGTGCCAGCAGCCCGGGAACAGGGAATCAGCCCCAGCATTTT. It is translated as CASSPGTGNQPQHF.

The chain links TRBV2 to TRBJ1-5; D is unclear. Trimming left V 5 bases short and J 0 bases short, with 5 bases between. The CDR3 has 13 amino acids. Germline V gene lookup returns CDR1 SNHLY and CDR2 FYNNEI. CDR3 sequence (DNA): TGTGCCAGCAGTAGGAGTAGCAATCAGCCCCAGCATTTT. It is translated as CASSRSSNQPQHF.

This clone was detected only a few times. The CDR3 loop is CSADRNGELFF. CDR3 bases: TGCAGTGCTGACAGAAACGGGGAGCTGTTTTTT. V is TRBV20-1 and J is TRBJ2-2; D is possibly TRBD1 (5 bases). The CDR3 length is 11 residues. Germline CDR1 is DFQATT and CDR2 is SNEGSKA (reference sequence). V was pared by 5 bases and J by 7 bases, with 8 bases between.

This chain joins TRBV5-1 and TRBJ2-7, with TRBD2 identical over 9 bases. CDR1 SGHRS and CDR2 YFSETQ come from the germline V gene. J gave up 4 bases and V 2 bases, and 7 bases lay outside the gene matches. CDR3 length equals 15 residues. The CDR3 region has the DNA TGCGCCAGCAGCTTCGGCCTAGCGGGGAGGTACGAGCAGTACTTC. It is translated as CASSFGLAGRYEQYF.

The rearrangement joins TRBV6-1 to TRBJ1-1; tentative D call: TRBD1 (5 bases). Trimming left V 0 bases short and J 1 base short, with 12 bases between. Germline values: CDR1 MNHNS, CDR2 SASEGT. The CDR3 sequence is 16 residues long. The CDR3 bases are TGTGCCAGCAGTGAAGCTGGGGCAGGCCCGAACACTGAAGCTTTCTTT. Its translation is CASSEAGAGPNTEAFF.

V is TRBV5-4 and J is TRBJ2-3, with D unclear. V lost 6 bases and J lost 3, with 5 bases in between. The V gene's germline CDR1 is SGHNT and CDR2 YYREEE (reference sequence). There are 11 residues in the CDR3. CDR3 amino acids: CASTSTDTQYF. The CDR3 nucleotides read TGTGCCAGCACCTCTACAGATACGCAGTATTTT.

The CDR3 region has the DNA TGCAGTGCCACGGGGGTTGAAGCTTTCTTT. It specifies CSATGVEAFF. J is TRBJ1-1 and V is TRBV20-1; TRBD1 is a possible D gene (5 bases). Germline-derived CDR1 and CDR2 are DFQATT and SNEGSKA (reference sequence). V was clipped by 6 bases and J by 7 bases, with 9 bases between them. CDR3 length equals 10 residues.

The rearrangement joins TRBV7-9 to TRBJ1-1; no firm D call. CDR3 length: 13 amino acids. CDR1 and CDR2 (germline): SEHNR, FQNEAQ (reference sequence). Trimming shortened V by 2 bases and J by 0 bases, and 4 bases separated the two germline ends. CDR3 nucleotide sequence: TGTGCCAGCAGCTTACTAATGAACACTGAAGCTTTCTTT. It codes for CASSLLMNTEAFF.

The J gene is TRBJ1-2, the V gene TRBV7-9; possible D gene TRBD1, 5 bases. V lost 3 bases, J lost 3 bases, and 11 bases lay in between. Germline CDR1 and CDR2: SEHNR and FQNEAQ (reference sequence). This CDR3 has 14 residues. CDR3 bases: TGTGCCAGCAGCTTGACGGCACAGGACTATGGCTACACCTTC. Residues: CASSLTAQDYGYTF.

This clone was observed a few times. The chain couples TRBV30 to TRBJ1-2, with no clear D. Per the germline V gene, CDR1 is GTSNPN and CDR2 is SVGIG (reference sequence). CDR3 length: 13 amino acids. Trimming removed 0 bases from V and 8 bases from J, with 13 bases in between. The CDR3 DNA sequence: TGTGCCTGGAGTGTACGGGCGGAGGGCGGCTACACCTTC. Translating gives CAWSVRAEGGYTF. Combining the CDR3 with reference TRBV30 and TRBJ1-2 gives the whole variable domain SQTIHQWPATLVQPVGSPLSLECTVEGTSNPNLYWYRQAAGRGLQLLFYSVGIGQISSEVPQNLSASRPQDRQFILSSKKLLLSDSGFYLCAWSVRAEGGYTFGSGTRLTVV.

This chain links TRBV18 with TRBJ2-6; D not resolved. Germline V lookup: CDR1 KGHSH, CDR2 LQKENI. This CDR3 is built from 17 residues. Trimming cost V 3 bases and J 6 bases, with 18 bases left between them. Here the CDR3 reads CASSPDIPGAVANVLTF. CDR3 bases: TGTGCCAGCTCACCGGATATTCCAGGTGCTGTGGCCAACGTCCTGACTTTC.

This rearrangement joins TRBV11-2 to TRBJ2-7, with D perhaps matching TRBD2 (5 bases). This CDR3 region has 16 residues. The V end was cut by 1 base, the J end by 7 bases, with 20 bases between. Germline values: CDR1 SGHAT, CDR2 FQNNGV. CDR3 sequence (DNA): TGTGCCAGCAGCTTAGCTAGCACGGCTGGCCGGTGGGAGCAGTACTTC. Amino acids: CASSLASTAGRWEQYF. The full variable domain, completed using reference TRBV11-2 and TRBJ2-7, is EAGVAQSPRYKIIEKRQSVAFWCNPISGHATLYWYQQILGQGPKLLIQFQNNGVVDDSQLPKDRFSAERLKGVDSTLKIQPAKLEDSAVYLCASSLASTAGRWEQYFGPGTRLTVT.

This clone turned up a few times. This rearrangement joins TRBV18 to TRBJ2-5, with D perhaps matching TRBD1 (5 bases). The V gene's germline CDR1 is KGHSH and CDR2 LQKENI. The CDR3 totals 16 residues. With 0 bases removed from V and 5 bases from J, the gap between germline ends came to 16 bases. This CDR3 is CASSPPGRTQQETQYF. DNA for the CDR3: TGTGCCAGCTCACCACCAGGCAGGACACAGCAGGAGACCCAGTACTTC.

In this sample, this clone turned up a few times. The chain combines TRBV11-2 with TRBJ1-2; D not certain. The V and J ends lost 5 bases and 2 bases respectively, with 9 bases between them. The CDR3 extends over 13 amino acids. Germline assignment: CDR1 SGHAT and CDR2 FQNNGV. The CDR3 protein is CASSPGLNYGYTF. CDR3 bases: TGTGCCAGCAGCCCTGGGCTCAACTATGGCTACACCTTC.

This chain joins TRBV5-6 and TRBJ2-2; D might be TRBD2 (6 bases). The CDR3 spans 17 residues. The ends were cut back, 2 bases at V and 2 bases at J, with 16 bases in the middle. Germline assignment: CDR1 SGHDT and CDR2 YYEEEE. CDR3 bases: TGTGCCAGCAGCTTCCCAGGTTTAGCGGCTAACACCGGGGAGCTGTTTTTT. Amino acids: CASSFPGLAANTGELFF.